This TCR beta chain was found in a study of T-cell reconstitution after alpha-beta-depleted transplantation in children. Comments on this clonotype: Its antigen is unknown.

Regarding the study as a whole: Most T-cell counts and diversity one year after the transplant came from T cells that were newly produced.

Germline lookup yields CDR1 DFQATT and CDR2 SNEGSKA (reference sequence). Unmatched junction bases numbered 13, after V lost 2 bases and J lost 7 bases. The CDR3 contains 17 residues. Preparation of the TCRbeta library involved a method that used unique molecular identifiers. TCRdb passed the PCR reads through MiXCR, listing each CDR3 protein once. The data contain fewer than 1 million distinct CDR3 sequences, about 15% of them singletons. Sequencing was performed on PBMCs, mostly from graft donor cells, taken 360 days after TCRalphabeta/CD19-depleted stem cell transplant. The J gene is TRBJ2-1, the V gene TRBV20-1, with TRBD2 matching over 11 bases. The source of this sequence is a male patient between 5 and 17 years old who had a stem cell transplant for acute lymphoblastic leukemia, so the T cells may come from the graft donor. CDR3 DNA sequence: TGCAGTGCTAGAAGTGTTAGCGGGAGGGCCTCGGTGAATGAGCAGTTCTTC. It yields the protein CSARSVSGRASVNEQFF.